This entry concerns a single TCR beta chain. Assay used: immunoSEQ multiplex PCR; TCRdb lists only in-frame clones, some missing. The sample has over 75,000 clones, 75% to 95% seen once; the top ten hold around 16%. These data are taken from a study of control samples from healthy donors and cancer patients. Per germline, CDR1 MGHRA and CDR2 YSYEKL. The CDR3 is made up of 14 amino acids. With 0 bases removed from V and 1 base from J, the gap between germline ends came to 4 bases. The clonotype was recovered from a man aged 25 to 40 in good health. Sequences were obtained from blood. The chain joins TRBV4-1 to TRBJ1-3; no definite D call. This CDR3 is CASSQEGSGNTIYF. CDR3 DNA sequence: TGCGCCAGCAGCCAAGAGGGTTCTGGAAACACCATATATTTT.